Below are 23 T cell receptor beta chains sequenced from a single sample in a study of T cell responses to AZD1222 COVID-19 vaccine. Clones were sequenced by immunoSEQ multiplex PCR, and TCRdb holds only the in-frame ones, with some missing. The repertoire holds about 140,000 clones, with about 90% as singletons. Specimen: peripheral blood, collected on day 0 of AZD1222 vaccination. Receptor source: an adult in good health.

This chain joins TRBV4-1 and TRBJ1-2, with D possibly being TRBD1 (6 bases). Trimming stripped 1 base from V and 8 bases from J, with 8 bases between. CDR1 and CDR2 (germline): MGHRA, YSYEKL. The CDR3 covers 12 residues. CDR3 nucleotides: TGCGCCAGCAGCCAAGCCGGGGGCGGCTACACCTTC. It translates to CASSQAGGGYTF.

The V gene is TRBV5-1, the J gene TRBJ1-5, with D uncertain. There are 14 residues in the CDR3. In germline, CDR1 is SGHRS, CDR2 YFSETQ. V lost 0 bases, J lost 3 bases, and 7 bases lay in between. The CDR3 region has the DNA TGCGCCAGCAGCTTGGATGGGGTCAATCAGCCCCAGCATTTT. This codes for CASSLDGVNQPQHF.

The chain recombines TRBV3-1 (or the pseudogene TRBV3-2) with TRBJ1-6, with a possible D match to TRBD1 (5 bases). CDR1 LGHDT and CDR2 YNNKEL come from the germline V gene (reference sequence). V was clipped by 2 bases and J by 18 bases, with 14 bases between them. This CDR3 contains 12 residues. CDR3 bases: TGTGCCAGCAGCCAACCGGGGATTGGGACCCACTTT. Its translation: CASSQPGIGTHF.

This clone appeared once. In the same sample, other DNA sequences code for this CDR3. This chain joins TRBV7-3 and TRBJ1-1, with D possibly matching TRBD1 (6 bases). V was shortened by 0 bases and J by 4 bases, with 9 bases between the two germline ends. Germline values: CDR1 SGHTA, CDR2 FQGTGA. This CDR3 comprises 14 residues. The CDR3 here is CASSLTQGSTEAFF. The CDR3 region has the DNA TGTGCCAGCAGCTTAACACAGGGTTCCACTGAAGCTTTCTTT.

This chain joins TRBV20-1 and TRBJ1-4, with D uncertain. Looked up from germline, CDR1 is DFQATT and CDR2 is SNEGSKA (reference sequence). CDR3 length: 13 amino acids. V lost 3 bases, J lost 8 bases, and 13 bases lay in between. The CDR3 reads CSASVRAGEKLFF. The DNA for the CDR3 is TGCAGTGCTAGTGTCCGGGCCGGAGAAAAACTGTTTTTT.

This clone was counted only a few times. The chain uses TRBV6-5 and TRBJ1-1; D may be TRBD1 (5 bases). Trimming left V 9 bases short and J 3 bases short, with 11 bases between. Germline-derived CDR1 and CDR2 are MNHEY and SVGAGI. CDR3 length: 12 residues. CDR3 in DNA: TGTGCCAGTTCCGGGGGGTACACTGAAGCTTTCTTT. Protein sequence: CASSGGYTEAFF.

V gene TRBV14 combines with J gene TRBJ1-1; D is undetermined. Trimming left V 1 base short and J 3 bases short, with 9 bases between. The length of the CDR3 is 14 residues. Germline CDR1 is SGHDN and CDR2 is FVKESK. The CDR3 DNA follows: TGTGCCAGCAGCCAAGCCCGGGTTGACACTGAAGCTTTCTTT. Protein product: CASSQARVDTEAFF.

The CDR3 region is CAEGGGEQFF. CDR3 coding DNA: TGTGCGGAGGGGGGAGGTGAGCAGTTCTTC. The rearrangement joins TRBV2 to TRBJ2-1; either TRBD1 or TRBD2 may supply D (6 bases each). The CDR3 is 10 amino acids. Per the germline V gene, CDR1 is SNHLY and CDR2 is FYNNEI.

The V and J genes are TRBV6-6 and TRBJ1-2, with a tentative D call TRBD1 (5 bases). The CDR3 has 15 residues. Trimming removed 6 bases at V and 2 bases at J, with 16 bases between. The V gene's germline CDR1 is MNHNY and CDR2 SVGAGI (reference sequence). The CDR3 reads CASSIKGQGNYGYTF. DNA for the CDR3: TGTGCCAGCAGCATAAAGGGTCAGGGAAACTATGGCTACACCTTC.

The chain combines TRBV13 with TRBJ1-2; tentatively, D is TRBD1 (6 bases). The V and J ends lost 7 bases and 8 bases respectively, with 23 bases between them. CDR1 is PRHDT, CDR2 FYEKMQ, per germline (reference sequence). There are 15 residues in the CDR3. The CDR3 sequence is CASTLGSHRGGGYTF. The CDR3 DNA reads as TGTGCCAGCACCTTGGGTAGTCATCGAGGGGGGGGCTACACCTTC.

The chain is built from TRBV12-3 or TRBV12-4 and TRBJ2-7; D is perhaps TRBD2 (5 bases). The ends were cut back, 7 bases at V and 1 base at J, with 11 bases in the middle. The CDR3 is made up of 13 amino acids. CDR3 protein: CASTRLASYEQYF. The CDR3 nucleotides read TGTGCCAGCACGCGCTTAGCGTCCTACGAGCAGTACTTC.

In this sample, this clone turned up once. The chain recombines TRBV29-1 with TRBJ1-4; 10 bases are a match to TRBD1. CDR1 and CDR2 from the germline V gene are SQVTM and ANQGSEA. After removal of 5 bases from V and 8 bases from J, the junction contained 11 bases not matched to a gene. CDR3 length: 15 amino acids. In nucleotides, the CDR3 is TGCAGCGTTCTCCCGGGACAGGGGCAAAAAGAAAAACTGTTTTTT. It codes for CSVLPGQGQKEKLFF.

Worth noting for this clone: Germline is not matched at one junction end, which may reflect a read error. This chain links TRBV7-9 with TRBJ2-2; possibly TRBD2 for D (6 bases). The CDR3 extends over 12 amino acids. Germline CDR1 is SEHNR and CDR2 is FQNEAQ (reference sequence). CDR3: CASSLEGPAPIF. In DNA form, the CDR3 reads TGTGCCAGCAGCTTGGAGGGGCCAGCCCCCATTTTT.

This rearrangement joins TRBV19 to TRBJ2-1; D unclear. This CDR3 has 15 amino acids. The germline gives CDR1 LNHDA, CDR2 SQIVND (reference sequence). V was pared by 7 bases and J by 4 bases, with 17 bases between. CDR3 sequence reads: CASTSGLRVYNEQFF. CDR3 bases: TGTGCCAGTACCTCCGGGCTCCGCGTTTACAATGAGCAGTTCTTC.

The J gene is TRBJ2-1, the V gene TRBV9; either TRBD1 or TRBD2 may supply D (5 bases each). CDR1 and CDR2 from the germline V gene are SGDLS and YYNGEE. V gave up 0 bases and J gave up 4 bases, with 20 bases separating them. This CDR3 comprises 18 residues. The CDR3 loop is CASSVGGSGLNIYNEQFF. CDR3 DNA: TGTGCCAGCAGCGTAGGGGGGTCAGGGCTAAATATTTACAATGAGCAGTTCTTC.

CDR3 protein: CSASLIVTGELFF. The CDR3 DNA follows: TGCAGTGCTAGTCTAATAGTCACCGGGGAGCTGTTTTTT. The chain joins TRBV20-1 to TRBJ2-2, with no clear D. Looked up from germline, CDR1 is DFQATT and CDR2 is SNEGSKA (reference sequence). This CDR3 contains 13 residues. Trimming left V 3 bases short and J 4 bases short, with 9 bases between.

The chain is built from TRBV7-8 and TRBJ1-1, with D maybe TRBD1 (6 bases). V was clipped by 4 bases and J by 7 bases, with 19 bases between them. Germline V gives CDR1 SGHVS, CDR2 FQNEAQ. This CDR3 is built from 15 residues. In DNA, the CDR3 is TGTGCCAGCAGCTCGGACAGAACCTTTACCAGTGAAGCTTTCTTT. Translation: CASSSDRTFTSEAFF.

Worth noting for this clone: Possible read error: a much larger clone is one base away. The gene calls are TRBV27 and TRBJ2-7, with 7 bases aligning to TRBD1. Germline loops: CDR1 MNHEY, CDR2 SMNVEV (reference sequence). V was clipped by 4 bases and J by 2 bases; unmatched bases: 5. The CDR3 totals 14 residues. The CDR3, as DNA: TGTGCCAGCAGTTACAGGGGATCAACCTACGAGCAGTACTTC. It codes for CASSYRGSTYEQYF.

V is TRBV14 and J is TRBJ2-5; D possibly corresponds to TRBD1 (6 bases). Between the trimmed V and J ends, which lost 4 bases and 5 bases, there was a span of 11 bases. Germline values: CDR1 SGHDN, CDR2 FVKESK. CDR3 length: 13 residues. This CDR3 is CASSRDTFETQYF. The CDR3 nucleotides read TGTGCCAGCAGCCGGGACACTTTTGAGACCCAGTACTTC.

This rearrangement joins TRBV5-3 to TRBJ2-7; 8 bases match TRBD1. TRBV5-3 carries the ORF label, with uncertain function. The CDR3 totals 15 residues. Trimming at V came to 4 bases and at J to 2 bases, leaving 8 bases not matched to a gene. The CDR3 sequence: CARSPRTGITYEQYF. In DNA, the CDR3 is TGTGCCAGAAGCCCGCGGACAGGGATAACCTACGAGCAGTACTTC.

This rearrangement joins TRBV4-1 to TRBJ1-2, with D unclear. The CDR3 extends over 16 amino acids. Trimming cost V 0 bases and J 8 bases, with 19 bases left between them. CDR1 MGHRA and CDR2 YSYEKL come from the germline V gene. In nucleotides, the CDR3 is TGCGCCAGCAGCCAAGATGACTATCCCACAGTCGAGGGCTACACCTTC. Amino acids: CASSQDDYPTVEGYTF.

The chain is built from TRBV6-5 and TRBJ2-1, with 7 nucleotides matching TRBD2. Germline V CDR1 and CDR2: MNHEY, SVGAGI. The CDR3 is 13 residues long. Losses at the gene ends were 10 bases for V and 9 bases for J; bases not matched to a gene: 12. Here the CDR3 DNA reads TGTGCCACGCAGCGGGACGGAGCCGGTGAGCAGTTCTTC. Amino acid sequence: CATQRDGAGEQFF.

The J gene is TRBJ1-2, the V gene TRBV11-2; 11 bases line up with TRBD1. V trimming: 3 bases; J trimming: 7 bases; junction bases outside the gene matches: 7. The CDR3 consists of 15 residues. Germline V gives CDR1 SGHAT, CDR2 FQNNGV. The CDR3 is CASSFSGQGAFGYTF. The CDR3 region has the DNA TGTGCCAGCAGCTTCTCCGGACAGGGGGCGTTTGGCTACACCTTC.